This paragraph reports one T cell receptor (beta chain). The assay was immunoSEQ multiplex PCR, and TCRdb's table has in-frame clones only and misses some. The repertoire has around 77,000 clones, 91% of them found once; the top ten carry less than 0.85%. The data originate from a study of T cell changes during pregnancy in multiple sclerosis. The sequence was obtained from a female donor in good health, enrolled as a control in a pregnancy study. The sample consisted of peripheral blood, taken in the third trimester of pregnancy.

The CDR3 is CASSFPSETQYF. The CDR3, as DNA: TGTGCCAGCAGTTTTCCGTCGGAGACCCAGTACTTC. This chain uses TRBV7-2 with TRBJ2-5, with D uncertain. Trimming pared 6 bases from V and 5 bases from J, leaving 10 bases between. CDR1 SGHTA and CDR2 FQGNSA come from the germline V gene. The CDR3 totals 12 residues. Full variable domain (missing parts from reference TRBV7-2 and TRBJ2-5): GAGVSQSPSNKVTEKGKDVELRCDPISGHTALYWYRQSLGQGLEFLIYFQGNSAPDKSGLPSDRFSAERTGGSVSTLTIQRTQQEDSAVYLCASSFPSETQYFGPGTRLLVL.